The 15 T cell receptor beta chains below were found in one sample sequenced in a study of cytomegalovirus exposure and HLA in healthy donors. 60 Vbeta and 13 Jbeta primers were used in PCR. Clones were read by immunoSEQ multiplex PCR, and TCRdb kept only the in-frame ones, dropping some. The data hold 180,000 or so clones, with more than 60% observed a single time. Specimen: PBMCs. Receptors were obtained from a female donor in good health and CMV-seronegative.

The V call is TRBV28, the J call TRBJ1-4, with 7 bases identical to TRBD1. The junction had 2 bases not matched to a gene; V was cut back by 3 bases and J by 4 bases. The CDR3 runs 14 residues. Germline CDR1 and CDR2: MDHEN and SYDVKM. DNA for the CDR3: TGTGCCAGCAGTTTCGACAGGGATAATGAAAAACTGTTTTTT. It is translated as CASSFDRDNEKLFF.

V gene TRBV9 combines with J gene TRBJ2-3; 8 positions match TRBD2. CDR3 length: 16 residues. J lost 5 bases, V lost 1 base, and 9 bases had no gene match. Germline lookup yields CDR1 SGDLS and CDR2 YYNGEE. The CDR3 is CASSVNKAGAGDTQYF. The CDR3, as DNA: TGTGCCAGCAGCGTAAACAAAGCGGGGGCGGGAGATACGCAGTATTTT. Drawing the rest from reference TRBV9 and TRBJ2-3, the complete variable domain is DSGVTQTPKHLITATGQRVTLRCSPRSGDLSVYWYQQSLDQGLQFLIQYYNGEERAKGNILERFSAQQFPDLHSELNLSSLELGDSALYFCASSVNKAGAGDTQYFGPGTRLTVL.

A single count supports this clone. At one end, the junction sequence differs from germline, possibly due to a read error. The V call is TRBV19, the J call TRBJ1-2, with TRBD1 identical over 9 bases. The V gene's germline CDR1 is LNHDA and CDR2 SQIVND (reference sequence). The CDR3 has 17 amino acids. This chain's CDR3 is CASSILTGGARNYGYTF. The CDR3, as DNA: TGTGCCAGTAGTATACTAACAGGGGGCGCTAGGAACTACGGCTACACCTTC.

This clone has just a few counts. The chain employs TRBV7-2 and TRBJ1-2; no definite D call. Per the germline V gene, CDR1 is SGHTA and CDR2 is FQGNSA. This CDR3 has 13 amino acids. The ends were cut back, 1 base at V and 7 bases at J, with 10 bases in the middle. CDR3 sequence reads: CASSLVAEGGYTF. CDR3 DNA: TGTGCCAGCAGCTTAGTAGCCGAGGGTGGCTACACCTTC.

V and J are TRBV5-4 and TRBJ1-1, with D uncertain. Germline CDR1 SGHNT, CDR2 YYREEE (reference sequence). This CDR3 is built from 16 residues. The germline V and J ends were trimmed by 0 bases and 10 bases, with 22 bases remaining between them. The CDR3 nucleotides are TGTGCCAGCAGCTTGGGATCTAGGCCACACCCCATGGGAGCTTTCTTT. Encoded protein: CASSLGSRPHPMGAFF. The full variable domain, rest sourced from reference TRBV5-4 and TRBJ1-1, is ETGVTQSPTHLIKTRGQQVTLRCSSQSGHNTVSWYQQALGQGPQFIFQYYREEENGRGNFPPRFSGLQFPNYSSELNVNALELDDSALYLCASSLGSRPHPMGAFFGQGTRLTVV.

This chain joins TRBV9 and TRBJ2-1; D remains unclear. V was trimmed by 1 base and J by 11 bases, leaving 10 bases between them. Germline V gene data show CDR1 as SGDLS and CDR2 as YYNGEE. The CDR3 loop spans 12 amino acids. CDR3 protein: CASSVPLGKQFF. DNA for the CDR3: TGTGCCAGCAGCGTACCCCTCGGTAAGCAGTTCTTC.

The CDR3: CASQGGDGETQYF. The CDR3 DNA reads as TGCGCCAGCCAGGGGGGTGACGGAGAGACCCAGTACTTC. This rearrangement joins TRBV5-1 to TRBJ2-5, with a weak D call TRBD1 (7 bases). CDR3 size: 13 residues. The germline V gene has CDR1 SGHRS and CDR2 YFSETQ. V gave up 7 bases and J gave up 4 bases, with 14 bases separating them.

This clone was recorded a few times. The rearrangement links TRBV29-1 to TRBJ1-3; TRBD1 agrees at 7 bases. With V trimmed by 3 bases and J by 0 bases, 2 bases remained unmatched. The CDR3 covers 14 residues. Germline V gene sequence: CDR1 SQVTM, CDR2 ANQGSEA. CDR3 in DNA: TGCAGCGTTGATTGGACAGGCTCTGGAAACACCATATATTTT. Protein product: CSVDWTGSGNTIYF.

The chain is built from TRBV7-5 and TRBJ1-5; TRBD1 reflects the table's D call only, with no check against the DNA. TRBV7-5 is tagged as a pseudogene. CDR3 length equals 15 residues. The CDR3 nucleotides are TGTGTCAGAAGTTGGGGACAGGGCTTTTGGCAGCCCCAGCATTTT. Amino acid sequence: CVRSWGQGFWQPQHF.

The V call is TRBV2, the J call TRBJ1-5, with 7 positions matching TRBD1. V shed 3 bases, J shed 0 bases, and the junction held 5 bases outside the gene matches. CDR3 length: 16 residues. CDR1 is SNHLY, CDR2 FYNNEI, per germline. CDR3 residues: CASSDRQGNSNQPQHF. CDR3 nucleotide sequence: TGTGCCAGCAGTGATAGACAGGGAAATAGCAATCAGCCCCAGCATTTT.

This chain joins TRBV29-1 and TRBJ2-1; 7 nucleotides agree with TRBD2. CDR1 and CDR2 (germline): SQVTM, ANQGSEA. CDR3 length: 15 residues. Trimming at V came to 1 base and at J to 8 bases, leaving 11 bases not matched to a gene. CDR3 in DNA: TGCAGCGTTGAAGTTGGGAGGGGTCGAGAGGATGAGCAGTTCTTC. The encoded protein is CSVEVGRGREDEQFF.

This clone was seen only once. The chain is built from TRBV18 and TRBJ1-6; D is perhaps TRBD1 (6 bases). The CDR3 runs to 16 residues. From germline, CDR1 is KGHSH and CDR2 LQKENI. Trimming removed 6 bases at V and 5 bases at J, with 17 bases between. The CDR3: CASSLREGGNNSPLHF. The CDR3 DNA is TGTGCCAGCTCGCTCCGGGAGGGGGGAAATAATTCACCCCTCCACTTT.

This clone was counted only a few times. This sequence joins TRBV4-3 and TRBJ2-6, with a weak D call TRBD1 (6 bases). The CDR3 totals 17 residues. In germline, CDR1 is LGHNA, CDR2 YSLEER. Trimming took 3 bases from V and 0 from J, leaving 12 bases between them. Written as DNA, the CDR3 is TGCGCCAGCAGCCAGTCGGACAGCACCTCTGGGGCCAACGTCCTGACTTTC. Its translation: CASSQSDSTSGANVLTF.

The V and J genes are TRBV2 and TRBJ1-3, with unresolved D. Trimming took off 7 bases at V and 1 base at J, with 8 bases between the two ends. Germline-derived CDR1 and CDR2 are SNHLY and FYNNEI. The CDR3 extends over 13 amino acids. CDR3 region: CASIRGSGNTIYF. CDR3 nucleotides: TGTGCCAGCATCCGGGGTTCTGGAAACACCATATATTTT.

This sequence joins TRBV19 and TRBJ2-7; TRBD1 is a possible D gene (5 bases). The CDR3 runs 14 residues. Trimming left V 1 base short and J 3 bases short, with 10 bases between. Germline V gives CDR1 LNHDA, CDR2 SQIVND (reference sequence). The CDR3 sequence is CASSIGQWGYEQYF. CDR3 nucleotide sequence: TGTGCCAGTAGTATAGGACAGTGGGGCTACGAGCAGTACTTC.